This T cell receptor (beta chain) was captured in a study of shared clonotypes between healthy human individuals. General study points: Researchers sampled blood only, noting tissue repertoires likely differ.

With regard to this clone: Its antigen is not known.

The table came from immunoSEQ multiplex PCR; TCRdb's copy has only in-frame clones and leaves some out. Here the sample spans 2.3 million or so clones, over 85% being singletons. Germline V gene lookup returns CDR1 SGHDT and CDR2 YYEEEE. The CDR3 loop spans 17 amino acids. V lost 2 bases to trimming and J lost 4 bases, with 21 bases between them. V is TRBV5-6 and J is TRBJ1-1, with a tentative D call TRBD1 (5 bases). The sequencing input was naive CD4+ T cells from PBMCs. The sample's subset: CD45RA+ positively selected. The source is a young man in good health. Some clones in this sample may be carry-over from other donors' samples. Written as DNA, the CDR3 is TGTGCCAGCAGCTTTGCAGGGACCACTATATCAGCCACTGAAGCTTTCTTT. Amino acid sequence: CASSFAGTTISATEAFF.